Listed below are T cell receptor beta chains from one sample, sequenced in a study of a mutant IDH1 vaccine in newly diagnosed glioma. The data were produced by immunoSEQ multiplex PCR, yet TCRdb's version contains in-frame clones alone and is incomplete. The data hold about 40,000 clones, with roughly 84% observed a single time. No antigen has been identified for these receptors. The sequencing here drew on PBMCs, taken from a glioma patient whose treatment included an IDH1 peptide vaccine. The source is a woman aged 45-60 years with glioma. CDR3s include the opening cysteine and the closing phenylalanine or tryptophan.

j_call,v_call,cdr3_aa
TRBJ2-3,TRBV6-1,CASSEVLDTQYF
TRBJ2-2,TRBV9,CASSASNTGELFF
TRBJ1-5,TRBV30,CAWSVGQGEQPQHF
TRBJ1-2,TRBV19,CASSTGTVTSRNYGYTF
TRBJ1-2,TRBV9,CASSVGTGRQDDGYTF
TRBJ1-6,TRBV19,CASSRGGQVYNSPLHF
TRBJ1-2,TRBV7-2,CASSLGPNYGYTF
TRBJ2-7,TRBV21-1,CASTRKGNGTYEQYF
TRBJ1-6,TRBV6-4,CASSDRDNSPLHF
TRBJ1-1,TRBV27,CASSLGGMNTEAFF
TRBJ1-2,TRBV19,CASSIVNWQLGYTF
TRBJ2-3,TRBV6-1,CASSEARGPATDTQYF
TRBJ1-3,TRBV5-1,CASSLGLLGNTIYF
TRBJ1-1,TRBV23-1,CASSQRVGTEAFF
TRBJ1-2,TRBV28,CASTAPGPSYGYGYTF
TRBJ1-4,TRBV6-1,CASHLHEREKLFF
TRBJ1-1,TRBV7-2,CASSLLYGGGVTEAFF
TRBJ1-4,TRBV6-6,CASSSPRGRNEKLFF
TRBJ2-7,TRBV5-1,CASSLKWASGGYEQYF
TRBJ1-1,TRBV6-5,CASRAWDGRNTEAFF
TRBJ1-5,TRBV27,CASSPSTAGHQPQHF
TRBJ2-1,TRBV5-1,CASSLWGGGDEQFF
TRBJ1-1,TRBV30,CAWRGSRDTEAFF
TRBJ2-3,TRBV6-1,CASSGRTGGSDTQYF
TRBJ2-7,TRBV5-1,CASSLGLAGLEQYF
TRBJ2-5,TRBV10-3,CATQQGMAQETQYF
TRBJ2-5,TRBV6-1,CASSEEGGGRSETQYF
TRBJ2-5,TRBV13,CASRITGTGRETQYF
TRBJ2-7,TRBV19,CASSREGGTDEQYF
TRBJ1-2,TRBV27,CASTDGDSYGYTF
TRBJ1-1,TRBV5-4,CASSFWGANTEAFF
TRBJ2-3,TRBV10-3,CAISDWGQGGSTDTQYF
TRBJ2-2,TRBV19,CASSILGSTGELFF
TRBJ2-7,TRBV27,CASSLGYSGGSTYEQYF
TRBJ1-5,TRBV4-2,CASSKQGDSNQPQHF
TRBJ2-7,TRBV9,CASGQGGPHEQYF
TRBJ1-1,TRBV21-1,CASSKVGVREAFF
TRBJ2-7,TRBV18,CASSPGQGPTYEQYF
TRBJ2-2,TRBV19,CASSIFLVANRRSGELFF
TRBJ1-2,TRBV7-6,CASSLAETGSNGYTF
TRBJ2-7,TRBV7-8,CASSLAMGYEQYF
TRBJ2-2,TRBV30,CACSNTGELFF
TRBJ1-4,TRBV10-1,CASSATGQPNEKLFF
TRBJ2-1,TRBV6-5,CASSWMGQGSYNEQFF
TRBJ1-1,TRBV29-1,CSSSPEATEAFF
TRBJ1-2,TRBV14,CASSRQGYGYTF
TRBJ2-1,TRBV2,CASSERFNEQFF
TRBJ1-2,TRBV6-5,CASSPDRGRNGYTF
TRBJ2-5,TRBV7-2,CASSLGGGQETQYF
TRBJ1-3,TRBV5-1,CASSRTGLGNTIYF
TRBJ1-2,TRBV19,CASSTGQGANYGYTF
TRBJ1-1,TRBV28,CASRTNGGIGEAFF